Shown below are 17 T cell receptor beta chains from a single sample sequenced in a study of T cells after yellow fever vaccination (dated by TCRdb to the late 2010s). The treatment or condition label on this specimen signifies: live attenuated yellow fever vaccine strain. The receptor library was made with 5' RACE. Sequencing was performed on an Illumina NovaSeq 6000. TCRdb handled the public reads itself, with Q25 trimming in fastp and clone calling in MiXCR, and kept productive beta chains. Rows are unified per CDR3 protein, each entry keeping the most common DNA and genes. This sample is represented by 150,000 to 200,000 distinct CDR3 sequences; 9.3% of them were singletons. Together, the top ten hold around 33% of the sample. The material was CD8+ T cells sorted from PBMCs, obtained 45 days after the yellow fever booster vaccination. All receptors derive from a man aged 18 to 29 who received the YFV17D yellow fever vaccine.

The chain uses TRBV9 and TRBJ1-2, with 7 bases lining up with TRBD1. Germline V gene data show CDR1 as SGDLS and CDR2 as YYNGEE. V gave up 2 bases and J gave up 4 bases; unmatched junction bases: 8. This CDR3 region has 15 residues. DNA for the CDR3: TGTGCCAGCAGCGTCGACCCTACAGGGGCCTATGGCTACACCTTC. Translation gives CASSVDPTGAYGYTF.

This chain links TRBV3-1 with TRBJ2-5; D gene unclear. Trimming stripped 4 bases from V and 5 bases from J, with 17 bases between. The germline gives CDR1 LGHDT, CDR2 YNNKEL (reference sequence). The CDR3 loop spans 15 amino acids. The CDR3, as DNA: TGTGCCAGCAGCCTTTACTCCCTTTCCGGCGAGACCCAGTACTTC. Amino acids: CASSLYSLSGETQYF.

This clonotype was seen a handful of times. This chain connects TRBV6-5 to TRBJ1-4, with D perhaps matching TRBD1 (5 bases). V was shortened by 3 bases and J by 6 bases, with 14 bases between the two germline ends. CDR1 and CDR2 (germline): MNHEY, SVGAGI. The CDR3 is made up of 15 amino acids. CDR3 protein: CASSYRPRGDEKLFF. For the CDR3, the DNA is TGTGCCAGCAGTTATCGGCCTAGGGGCGATGAAAAACTGTTTTTT.

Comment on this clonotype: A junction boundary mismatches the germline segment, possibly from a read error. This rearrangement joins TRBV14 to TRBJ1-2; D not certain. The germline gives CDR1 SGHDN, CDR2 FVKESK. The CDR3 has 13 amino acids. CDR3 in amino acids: CASSHVGNFGYTF. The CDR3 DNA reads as TGTGCCAGCAGCCACGTGGGAAACTTTGGCTACACCTTC.

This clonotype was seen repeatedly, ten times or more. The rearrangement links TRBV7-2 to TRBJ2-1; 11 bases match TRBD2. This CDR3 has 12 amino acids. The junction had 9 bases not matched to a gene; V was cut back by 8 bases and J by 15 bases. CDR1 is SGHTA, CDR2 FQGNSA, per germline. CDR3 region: CASGALAGGLFF. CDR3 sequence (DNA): TGTGCCAGCGGAGCCCTAGCGGGGGGTCTGTTCTTC. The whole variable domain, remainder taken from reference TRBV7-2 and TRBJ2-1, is GAGVSQSPSNKVTEKGKDVELRCDPISGHTALYWYRQSLGQGLEFLIYFQGNSAPDKSGLPSDRFSAERTGGSVSTLTIQRTQQEDSAVYLCASGALAGGLFFGPGTRLTVL.

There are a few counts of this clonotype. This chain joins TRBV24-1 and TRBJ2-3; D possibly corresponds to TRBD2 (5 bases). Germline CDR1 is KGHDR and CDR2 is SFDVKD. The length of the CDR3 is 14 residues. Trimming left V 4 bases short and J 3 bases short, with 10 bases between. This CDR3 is CATSDEGETDTQYF. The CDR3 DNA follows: TGTGCCACCAGTGACGAGGGCGAAACAGATACGCAGTATTTT.

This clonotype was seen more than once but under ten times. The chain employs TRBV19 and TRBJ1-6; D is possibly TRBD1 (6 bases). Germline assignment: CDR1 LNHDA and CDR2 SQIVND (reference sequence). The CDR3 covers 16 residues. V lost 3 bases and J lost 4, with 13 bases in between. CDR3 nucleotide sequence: TGTGCCAGTAGTATCGCCGGACAGTTATATAATTCACCCCTCCACTTT. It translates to CASSIAGQLYNSPLHF.

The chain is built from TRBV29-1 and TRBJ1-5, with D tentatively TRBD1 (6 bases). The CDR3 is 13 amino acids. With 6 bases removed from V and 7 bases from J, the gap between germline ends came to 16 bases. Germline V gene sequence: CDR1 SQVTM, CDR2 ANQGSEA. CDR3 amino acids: CSVAPQGRQPQHF. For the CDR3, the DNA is TGCAGCGTCGCCCCGCAGGGGAGGCAGCCCCAGCATTTT. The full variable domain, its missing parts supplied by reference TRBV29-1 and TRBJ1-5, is SAVISQKPSRDICQRGTSLTIQCQVDSQVTMMFWYRQQPGQSLTLIATANQGSEATYESGFVIDKFPISRPNLTFSTLTVSNMSPEDSSIYLCSVAPQGRQPQHFGDGTRLSIL.

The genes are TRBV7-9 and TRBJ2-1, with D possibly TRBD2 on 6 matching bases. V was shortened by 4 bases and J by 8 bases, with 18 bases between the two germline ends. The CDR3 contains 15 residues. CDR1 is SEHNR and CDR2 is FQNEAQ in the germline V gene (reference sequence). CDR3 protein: CASSSRDSPLHEQFF. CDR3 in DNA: TGTGCCAGCAGCTCTCGGGACTCCCCCCTCCATGAGCAGTTCTTC.

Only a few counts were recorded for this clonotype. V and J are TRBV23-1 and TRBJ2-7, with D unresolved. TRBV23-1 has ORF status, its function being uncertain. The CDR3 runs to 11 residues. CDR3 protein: CASSALALKHV. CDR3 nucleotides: TGCGCCAGCAGCGCTCTCGCTCTAAAACACGTC.

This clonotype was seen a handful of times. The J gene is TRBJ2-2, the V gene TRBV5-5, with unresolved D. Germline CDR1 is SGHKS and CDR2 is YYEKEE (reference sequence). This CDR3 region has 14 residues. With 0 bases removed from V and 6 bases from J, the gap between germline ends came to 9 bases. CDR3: CASSLGLAAGELFF. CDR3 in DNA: TGTGCCAGCAGCTTGGGACTTGCCGCCGGGGAGCTGTTTTTT. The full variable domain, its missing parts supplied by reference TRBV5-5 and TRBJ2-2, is DAGVTQSPTHLIKTRGQQVTLRCSPISGHKSVSWYQQVLGQGPQFIFQYYEKEERGRGNFPDRFSARQFPNYSSELNVNALLLGDSALYLCASSLGLAAGELFFGEGSRLTVL.

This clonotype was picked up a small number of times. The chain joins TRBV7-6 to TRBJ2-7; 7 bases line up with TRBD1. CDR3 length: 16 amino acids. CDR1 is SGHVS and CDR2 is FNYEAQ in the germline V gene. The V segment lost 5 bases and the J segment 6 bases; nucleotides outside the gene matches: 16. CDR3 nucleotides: TGTGCCAGCAGCCTAACCACTGACAGGGTTTCTGTCGAGCAGTACTTC. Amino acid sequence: CASSLTTDRVSVEQYF.

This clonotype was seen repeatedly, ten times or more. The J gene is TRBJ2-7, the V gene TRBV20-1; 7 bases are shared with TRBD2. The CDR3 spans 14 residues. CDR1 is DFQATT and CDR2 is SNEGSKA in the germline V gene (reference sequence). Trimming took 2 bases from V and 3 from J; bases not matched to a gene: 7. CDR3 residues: CSARMAERDYEQYV. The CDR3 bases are TGCAGTGCTAGAATGGCGGAGCGGGACTACGAGCAGTACGTC.

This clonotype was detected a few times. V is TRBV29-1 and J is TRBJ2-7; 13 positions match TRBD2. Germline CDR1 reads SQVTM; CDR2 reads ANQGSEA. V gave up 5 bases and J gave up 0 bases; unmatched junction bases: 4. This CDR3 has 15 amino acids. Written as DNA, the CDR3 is TGCAGCGTTCAGGGACTAGCGGGGAGCTCCTACGAGCAGTACTTC. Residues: CSVQGLAGSSYEQYF.

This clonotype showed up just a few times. This chain's CDR3 is CASTSVWVDNEQFF. The CDR3 nucleotides read TGTGCCAGCACCTCCGTTTGGGTCGACAATGAGCAGTTCTTC. The chain carries TRBV12-3 or TRBV12-4 and TRBJ2-1, with unresolved D. Trimming pared 7 bases from V and 5 bases from J, leaving 15 bases between. The CDR3 is made up of 14 amino acids.

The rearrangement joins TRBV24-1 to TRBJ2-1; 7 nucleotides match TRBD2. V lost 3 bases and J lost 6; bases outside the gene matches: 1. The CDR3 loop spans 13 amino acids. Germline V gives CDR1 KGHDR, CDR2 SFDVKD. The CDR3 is CATSDGGGNEQFF. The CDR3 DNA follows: TGTGCCACCAGTGATGGGGGGGGCAATGAGCAGTTCTTC.

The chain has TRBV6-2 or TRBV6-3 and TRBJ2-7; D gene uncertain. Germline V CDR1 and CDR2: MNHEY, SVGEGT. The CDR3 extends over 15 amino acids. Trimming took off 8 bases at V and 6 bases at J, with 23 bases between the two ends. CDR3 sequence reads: CASSLGISSTTEQYF. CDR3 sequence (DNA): TGTGCCAGCTCCCTTGGGATTTCATCTACGACCGAGCAGTACTTC.